Below, 27 T cell receptor beta chains from the same sample are listed, as sequenced in a study of T cell repertoires in cytomegalovirus infection. TCRdb ran MiXCR on the reads and lists one entry per CDR3 protein. The sample yields over 45,000 distinct CDR3 sequences, roughly a fifth seen once. No antigen is known for these receptors. The sequences come from CD8+ T cells from cultured PBMCs, collected from culture after CMV antigen stimulation. The receptors here all came from a human donor in good health (CMV status not recorded). Some clones in this sample may be carry-over from other donors' samples.

This chain joins TRBV7-2 and TRBJ2-1, with TRBD1 matching over 8 bases. The CDR3 runs 17 residues. Germline assignment: CDR1 SGHTA and CDR2 FQGNSA. V trimming: 5 bases; J trimming: 8 bases; junction bases outside the gene matches: 17. The CDR3, as DNA: TGTGCCAGCAGCCTCAGGTCCGGGACAGGAAGGTTTTATGAGCAGTTCTTC. Its protein is CASSLRSGTGRFYEQFF.

The chain is built from TRBV9 and TRBJ1-1; D is perhaps TRBD1 (6 bases). This CDR3 has 17 residues. Trimming shortened V by 2 bases and J by 1 base, and 18 bases separated the two germline ends. The germline V gene encodes CDR1 SGDLS and CDR2 YYNGEE. CDR3 loop: CASSVPPGGAANTEAFF. The CDR3 coding sequence is TGTGCCAGCAGCGTCCCCCCCGGGGGGGCGGCGAACACTGAAGCTTTCTTT.

This clonotype occurred a few times. This chain links TRBV12-3 or TRBV12-4 with TRBJ2-1; tentatively, D is TRBD1 or TRBD2 (5 bases each). The CDR3 extends over 11 amino acids. V shed 6 bases and J shed 12 bases, with 12 bases lying between them. Written as DNA, the CDR3 is TGTGCCAGCAGCCCTCGGGGCGGGCAGTTCTTC. This gives the protein CASSPRGGQFF.

This chain uses TRBV6-6 with TRBJ2-3, with 16 nucleotides matching TRBD2. There are 17 residues in the CDR3. V was pared by 6 bases and J by 4 bases, with 7 bases of the junction left unmatched. Germline CDR1 MNHNY, CDR2 SVGAGI (reference sequence). CDR3 residues: CASSSGLAGGPADTQYF. CDR3 nucleotides: TGTGCCAGCAGCTCGGGACTAGCGGGAGGGCCGGCAGATACGCAGTATTTT.

This sequence joins TRBV28 and TRBJ2-1; 8 bases map to TRBD1. There are 15 residues in the CDR3. Germline V gives CDR1 MDHEN, CDR2 SYDVKM. Trimming took 3 bases from V and 7 from J; bases not matched to a gene: 8. The CDR3 spells CASSLRPGGWNEQFF. CDR3 bases: TGTGCCAGCAGTTTGAGGCCAGGGGGCTGGAATGAGCAGTTCTTC.

The chain couples TRBV6-1 to TRBJ1-5; 7 bases map to TRBD1. This CDR3 spans 17 amino acids. The V segment lost 6 bases and the J segment 0 bases; nucleotides outside the gene matches: 11. Per germline, CDR1 MNHNS and CDR2 SASEGT. Written as DNA, the CDR3 is TGTGCCAGCAGACATGACAGGGCGAAGTATAGCAATCAGCCCCAGCATTTT. Encoded protein: CASRHDRAKYSNQPQHF.

The chain combines TRBV7-9 with TRBJ2-3; D is ambiguous. Per germline, CDR1 SEHNR and CDR2 FQNEAQ (reference sequence). The CDR3 loop spans 13 amino acids. V was clipped by 1 base and J by 6 bases, with 8 bases between them. The CDR3 loop is CASSLVGIDTQYF. CDR3 DNA sequence: TGTGCCAGCAGCTTAGTAGGCATTGATACGCAGTATTTT.

V is TRBV7-8 and J is TRBJ2-7; 11 bases are shared with TRBD2. The V segment lost 4 bases and the J segment 3 bases; nucleotides outside the gene matches: 5. In germline, CDR1 is SGHVS, CDR2 FQNEAQ. This CDR3 comprises 15 residues. This CDR3 reads CASSSGTSGFYEQYF. As DNA, the CDR3 is TGTGCCAGCAGCTCCGGGACTAGCGGATTCTACGAGCAGTACTTC.

This clonotype was counted only a few times. CDR3 sequence: CASRERGYTEAFF. CDR3 DNA: TGTGCCAGCAGGGAGAGGGGTTACACTGAAGCTTTCTTT. This rearrangement joins TRBV7-2 to TRBJ1-1; maybe TRBD1 (5 bases). The CDR3 sequence is 13 residues long. V was shortened by 6 bases and J by 3 bases, with 11 bases between the two germline ends. Germline V gene lookup returns CDR1 SGHTA and CDR2 FQGNSA.

This clonotype was recorded a few times. The chain combines TRBV7-9 with TRBJ1-1; possibly TRBD1 for D (5 bases). The V end was cut by 6 bases, the J end by 0 bases, with 8 bases between. The CDR3 loop spans 13 amino acids. Germline CDR1 SEHNR, CDR2 FQNEAQ (reference sequence). CDR3 residues: CASRGDLNTEAFF. CDR3 DNA sequence: TGTGCCAGCAGGGGGGATCTGAACACTGAAGCTTTCTTT.

This clonotype was found a few times. The V and J genes are TRBV28 and TRBJ1-5; TRBD1 matches at 9 bases. Looked up from germline, CDR1 is MDHEN and CDR2 is SYDVKM. This CDR3 comprises 15 residues. Germline trimming cut 6 bases from V and 0 bases from J; bases unmatched to any gene: 3. The DNA for the CDR3 is TGTGCCAGCAGGGTGACAGGGGGTAGCAATCAGCCCCAGCATTTT. It yields the protein CASRVTGGSNQPQHF.

The chain combines TRBV11-2 with TRBJ2-3, with D hard to call. CDR3 length: 17 amino acids. Germline V gene sequence: CDR1 SGHAT, CDR2 FQNNGV. Trimming stripped 0 bases from V and 4 bases from J, with 17 bases between. DNA for the CDR3: TGTGCCAGCAGCTTAGACCTATCGGAGACCGACTCAGATACGCAGTATTTT. Amino acid sequence: CASSLDLSETDSDTQYF.

This rearrangement joins TRBV14 to TRBJ2-2, with D uncertain. The germline CDR1 and CDR2 sequences are SGHDN and FVKESK. The V and J ends lost 0 bases and 3 bases respectively, with 17 bases between them. The CDR3 length is 18 residues. The CDR3 DNA sequence: TGTGCCAGCAGCCAAGATAATTACTACAGAGAGGACACCGGGGAGCTGTTTTTT. It codes for CASSQDNYYREDTGELFF. Supplemented by reference TRBV14 and TRBJ2-2, the full variable domain reads EAGVTQFPSHSVIEKGQTVTLRCDPISGHDNLYWYRRVMGKEIKFLLHFVKESKQDESGMPNNRFLAERTGGTYSTLKVQPAELEDSGVYFCASSQDNYYREDTGELFFGEGSRLTVL.

The rearrangement joins TRBV7-2 to TRBJ2-3, with D possibly TRBD2 on 6 matching bases. V lost 2 bases, J lost 5 bases, and 17 bases lay in between. This CDR3 contains 16 residues. Germline loops: CDR1 SGHTA, CDR2 FQGNSA. CDR3 coding DNA: TGTGCCAGCAGCTTACTCGAGCGGGCGCAGGAAGATACGCAGTATTTT. Residues: CASSLLERAQEDTQYF. Supplemented by reference TRBV7-2 and TRBJ2-3, the full variable domain reads GAGVSQSPSNKVTEKGKDVELRCDPISGHTALYWYRQSLGQGLEFLIYFQGNSAPDKSGLPSDRFSAERTGGSVSTLTIQRTQQEDSAVYLCASSLLERAQEDTQYFGPGTRLTVL.

Only a few counts were recorded for this clonotype. This rearrangement joins TRBV30 to TRBJ1-1, with D possibly TRBD1 on 5 matching bases. Germline V gene data show CDR1 as GTSNPN and CDR2 as SVGIG (reference sequence). Trimming left V 5 bases short and J 0 bases short, with 13 bases between. CDR3 length: 14 residues. The CDR3 coding sequence is TGTGCCTGGGTCCCGACAGAAATGAACACTGAAGCTTTCTTT. Translating it yields CAWVPTEMNTEAFF.

At least ten counts were recorded for this clonotype. The chain has TRBV7-8 and TRBJ2-1; D remains unclear. The CDR3 contains 13 residues. V lost 1 base to trimming and J lost 8 bases, with 9 bases between them. The germline V gene has CDR1 SGHVS and CDR2 FQNEAQ. CDR3 DNA: TGTGCCAGCAGCTTAGGGCGGTCGGATGAGCAGTTCTTC. Amino acids: CASSLGRSDEQFF.

This sequence joins TRBV27 and TRBJ2-7, with D hard to call. The V gene lost 4 bases and the J gene lost 9 bases, with 10 bases spanning the gap. This CDR3 is 11 amino acids long. CDR1 and CDR2 (germline): MNHEY, SMNVEV (reference sequence). The CDR3 bases are TGTGCCAGCAGTTCCGGTCAACGGCAGTACTTC. This translates into CASSSGQRQYF.

This clonotype was detected only a few times. This chain links TRBV15 with TRBJ1-6; TRBD1 is a possible D gene (6 bases). V lost 3 bases, J lost 2 bases, and 8 bases lay in between. This CDR3 has 15 residues. Germline CDR1 and CDR2: LNHNV and YYDKDF (reference sequence). In DNA form, the CDR3 reads TGTGCCACCAGCAGCTACAGGGCCTATAATTCACCCCTCCACTTT. It specifies CATSSYRAYNSPLHF.

This clonotype was observed a handful of times. A much larger clone differs from this one at a single base, so this may be a read error. The chain carries TRBV6-5 and TRBJ2-6, with D unclear. The CDR3 has 15 residues. From germline, CDR1 is MNHEY and CDR2 SVGAGI. The CDR3 protein is CANSYGTPGANVLTF. CDR3 DNA: TGTGCCAACAGTTACGGTACCCCTGGGGCCAACGTCCTGACTTTC.

This clonotype was seen a few times. The rearrangement uses TRBV12-5 and TRBJ1-2; a weak D match, TRBD1 (5 bases). The germline CDR1 and CDR2 sequences are LGHNT and FRNRAP. The CDR3 extends over 14 amino acids. The V end lost 3 bases, the J end lost 5 bases, and 13 bases lay between the germline ends. The CDR3, as DNA: TGTGCTAGTGGTTTAGGTGCGGGGGGGTATGGCTACACCTTC. Amino acid sequence: CASGLGAGGYGYTF. Combining the CDR3 with reference TRBV12-5 and TRBJ1-2 gives the whole variable domain DARVTQTPRHKVTEMGQEVTMRCQPILGHNTVFWYRQTMMQGLELLAYFRNRAPLDDSGMPKDRFSAEMPDATLATLKIQPSEPRDSAVYFCASGLGAGGYGYTFGSGTRLTVV.

The V and J genes are TRBV10-3 and TRBJ2-1; D uncertain. The V gene lost 2 bases and the J gene lost 10 bases, with 9 bases spanning the gap. The germline V gene encodes CDR1 ENHRY and CDR2 SYGVKD. CDR3 length equals 12 residues. In DNA form, the CDR3 reads TGTGCCATCAGTGAGGAGGAATACGAGCAGTTCTTC. Encoded protein: CAISEEEYEQFF.

CDR3 nucleotides: TGTGCCAGCAGCTTAGCGCCCGGGATTGATGAAGCTTTCTTT. Translating it yields CASSLAPGIDEAFF. The rearrangement links TRBV7-6 to TRBJ1-1, with D unclear. V lost 0 bases and J 7 bases, leaving 12 bases between the germline ends. This CDR3 spans 14 amino acids. In germline, CDR1 is SGHVS, CDR2 FNYEAQ.

This clonotype was counted a few times. The chain has TRBV9 and TRBJ2-3; D perhaps matches TRBD2 (5 bases). Per germline, CDR1 SGDLS and CDR2 YYNGEE. The V end lost 3 bases, the J end lost 0 bases, and 17 bases lay between the germline ends. The CDR3 totals 17 residues. This CDR3 reads CASSESLGAASTDTQYF. In DNA, the CDR3 is TGTGCCAGCAGCGAATCCCTCGGAGCGGCTAGCACAGATACGCAGTATTTT.

This clonotype has only a few counts. The chain links TRBV12-3 or TRBV12-4 to TRBJ2-1; the D gene is possibly TRBD1 (6 bases). This CDR3 is 12 amino acids long. Trimming left V 6 bases short and J 10 bases short, with 13 bases between. The CDR3 bases are TGTGCCAGCAGATTGAGGGGGTCCGAGCAGTTCTTC. Translating it yields CASRLRGSEQFF.

This clonotype was found a few times. This chain links TRBV7-9 with TRBJ2-7, with D possibly matching TRBD2 (7 bases). Germline V lookup: CDR1 SEHNR, CDR2 FQNEAQ (reference sequence). CDR3 length equals 14 residues. V lost 5 bases to trimming and J lost 3 bases, with 14 bases between them. CDR3: CASSPGASGYEQYF. CDR3 coding DNA: TGTGCCAGCAGCCCAGGGGCTAGCGGCTACGAGCAGTACTTC.

This clonotype was recorded a few times. Here the CDR3 DNA reads TGTGCCAGCAGTTTTGTACCCTCTCCCCAGGGAGCAGGGGAGCAGTACTTC. It is translated as CASSFVPSPQGAGEQYF. The chain couples TRBV12-3 or TRBV12-4 to TRBJ2-7; D might be TRBD1 or TRBD2, each matching 5 bases. Trimming removed 3 bases at V and 7 bases at J, with 25 bases between. The CDR3 has 17 amino acids.

The chain couples TRBV12-3 or TRBV12-4 to TRBJ2-7; 11 bases align to TRBD1. The CDR3 sequence is 19 residues long. The V gene end was trimmed by 0 bases and the J gene end by 3 bases; junction bases not matched to a gene: 13. Written as DNA, the CDR3 is TGTGCCAGCAGTTTAGCCGGGACAGGGGGTACGACTACCTTCTACGAGCAGTACTTC. Translating gives CASSLAGTGGTTTFYEQYF.